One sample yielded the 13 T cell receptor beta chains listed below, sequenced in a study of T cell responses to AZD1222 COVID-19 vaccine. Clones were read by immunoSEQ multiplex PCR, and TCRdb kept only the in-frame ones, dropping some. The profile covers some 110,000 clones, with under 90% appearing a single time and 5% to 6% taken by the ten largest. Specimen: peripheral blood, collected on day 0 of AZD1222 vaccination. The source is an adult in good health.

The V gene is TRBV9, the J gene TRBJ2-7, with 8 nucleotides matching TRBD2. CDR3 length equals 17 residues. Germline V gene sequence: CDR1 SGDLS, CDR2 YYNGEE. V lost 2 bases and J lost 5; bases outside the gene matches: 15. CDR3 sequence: CASSVDVGTRVNNEQYF. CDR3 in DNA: TGTGCCAGCAGCGTTGACGTAGGGACTAGAGTTAATAACGAGCAGTACTTC.

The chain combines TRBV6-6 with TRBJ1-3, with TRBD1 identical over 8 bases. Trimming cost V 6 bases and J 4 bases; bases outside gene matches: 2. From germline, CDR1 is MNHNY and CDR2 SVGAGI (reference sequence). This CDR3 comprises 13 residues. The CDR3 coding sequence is TGTGCCAGCAGCGACAGGGGAGGAAACACCATATATTTT. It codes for CASSDRGGNTIYF.

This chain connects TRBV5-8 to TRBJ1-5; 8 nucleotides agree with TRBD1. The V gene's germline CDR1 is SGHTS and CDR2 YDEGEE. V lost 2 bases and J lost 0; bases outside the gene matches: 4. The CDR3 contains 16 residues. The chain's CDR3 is CASSFGDRNSNQPQHF. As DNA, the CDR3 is TGTGCCAGCAGCTTTGGGGACAGGAATAGCAATCAGCCCCAGCATTTT.

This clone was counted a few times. CDR3 protein: CASSISASGDYEQYF. The CDR3 nucleotides are TGTGCCAGTAGTATTTCGGCTAGCGGTGACTACGAGCAGTACTTC. V and J are TRBV19 and TRBJ2-7; TRBD2 matches at 7 bases. This CDR3 comprises 15 residues. The junction had 8 bases not matched to a gene; V was cut back by 3 bases and J by 3 bases. The germline V gene has CDR1 LNHDA and CDR2 SQIVND (reference sequence).

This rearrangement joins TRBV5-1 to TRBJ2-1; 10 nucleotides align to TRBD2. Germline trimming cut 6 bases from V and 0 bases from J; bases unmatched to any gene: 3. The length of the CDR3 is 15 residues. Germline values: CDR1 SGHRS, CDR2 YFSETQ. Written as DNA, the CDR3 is TGCGCCAGCACCTCTAGCGGGGGCTCCTACAATGAGCAGTTCTTC. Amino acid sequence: CASTSSGGSYNEQFF.

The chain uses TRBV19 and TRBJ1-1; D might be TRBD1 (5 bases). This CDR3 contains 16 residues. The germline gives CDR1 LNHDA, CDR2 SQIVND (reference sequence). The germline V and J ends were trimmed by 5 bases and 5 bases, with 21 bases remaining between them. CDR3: CASSPGGGRSKTEAFF. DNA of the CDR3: TGTGCCAGTAGTCCGGGGGGGGGACGATCGAAGACTGAAGCTTTCTTT.

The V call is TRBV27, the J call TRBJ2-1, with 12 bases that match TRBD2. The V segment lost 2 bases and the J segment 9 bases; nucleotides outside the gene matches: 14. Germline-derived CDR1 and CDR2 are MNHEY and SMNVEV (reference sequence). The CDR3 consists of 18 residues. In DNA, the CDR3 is TGTGCCAGCAGTTTACGACTAGCGGGAGCGGACTGGAGGATTGAGCAGTTCTTC. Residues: CASSLRLAGADWRIEQFF.

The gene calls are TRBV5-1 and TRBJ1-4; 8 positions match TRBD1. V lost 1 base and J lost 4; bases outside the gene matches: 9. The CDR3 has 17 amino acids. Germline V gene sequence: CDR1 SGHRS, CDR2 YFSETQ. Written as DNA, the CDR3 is TGCGCCAGCAGCTTGCGGCCTGGACAGGGCCTTAATGAAAAACTGTTTTTT. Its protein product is CASSLRPGQGLNEKLFF. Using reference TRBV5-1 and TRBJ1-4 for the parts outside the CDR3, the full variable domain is KAGVTQTPRYLIKTRGQQVTLSCSPISGHRSVSWYQQTPGQGLQFLFEYFSETQRNKGNFPGRFSGRQFSNSRSEMNVSTLELGDSALYLCASSLRPGQGLNEKLFFGSGTQLSVL.

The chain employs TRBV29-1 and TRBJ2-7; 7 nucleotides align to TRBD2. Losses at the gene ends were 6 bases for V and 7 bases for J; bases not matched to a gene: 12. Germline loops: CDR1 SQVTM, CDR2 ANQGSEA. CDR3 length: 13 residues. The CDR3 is CSVQEILASEQYF. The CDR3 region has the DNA TGCAGCGTGCAAGAGATACTAGCGTCAGAGCAGTACTTC.

DNA of the CDR3: TGTGCCACCAGTGATTTGGGGCAGGGGGATGACACCGGGGAGCTGTTTTTT. Translating gives CATSDLGQGDDTGELFF. The chain is built from TRBV24-1 and TRBJ2-2, with 7 bases identical to TRBD1. This CDR3 spans 17 amino acids. Germline lookup yields CDR1 KGHDR and CDR2 SFDVKD. J was trimmed by 3 bases and V by 0 bases; bases with no gene match: 6.

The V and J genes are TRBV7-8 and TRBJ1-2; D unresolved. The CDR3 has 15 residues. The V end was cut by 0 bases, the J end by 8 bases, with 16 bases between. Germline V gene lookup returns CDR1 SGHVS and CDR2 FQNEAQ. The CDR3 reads CASSLASTPFGGYTF. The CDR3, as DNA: TGTGCCAGCAGCTTAGCGAGCACACCCTTCGGGGGCTACACCTTC.

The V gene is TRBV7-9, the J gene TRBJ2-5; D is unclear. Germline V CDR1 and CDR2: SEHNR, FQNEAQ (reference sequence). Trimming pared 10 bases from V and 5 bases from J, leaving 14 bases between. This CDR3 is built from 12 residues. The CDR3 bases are TGTGCCAACGCAGGAGACGGGGAGACCCAGTACTTC. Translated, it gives CANAGDGETQYF.

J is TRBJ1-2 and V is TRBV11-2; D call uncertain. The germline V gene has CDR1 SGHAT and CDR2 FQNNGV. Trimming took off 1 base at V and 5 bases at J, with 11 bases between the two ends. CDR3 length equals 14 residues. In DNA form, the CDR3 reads TGTGCCAGCAGCTTAGGAGGGTCCCGGTATGGCTACACCTTC. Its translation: CASSLGGSRYGYTF.